A single sample gave rise to the 15 T cell receptor beta chains below, sequenced in a study of T cell repertoires in cytomegalovirus infection. From the reads, TCRdb called clonotypes with MiXCR, one entry per CDR3 protein. There are about a million distinct CDR3 sequences in the sample; less than 35% occur only once, and 11% to 15% lies in the top ten. Their antigen targets remain unknown. The source was cultured CD8+ T cells from PBMCs, collected from culture after CMV antigen stimulation. All receptors derive from a human donor in good health (CMV status not recorded). Some clones in this sample may be carry-over from other donors' samples.

The CDR3 coding sequence is TGTGCCAGCAGCTCCACCGACAGGGAAAGCGCCTACGAGCAGTACTTC. This gives the protein CASSSTDRESAYEQYF. The V and J genes are TRBV7-6 and TRBJ2-7, with 7 nucleotides matching TRBD1. CDR3 length: 16 residues. Germline V gives CDR1 SGHVS, CDR2 FNYEAQ. The V and J ends lost 4 bases and 2 bases, in that order; junction bases with no gene match: 11.

This CDR3 reads CASSGPGRLASFF. The DNA for the CDR3 is TGTGCCAGCAGTGGCCCAGGGAGACTAGCTTCGTTCTTC. The chain uses TRBV6-1 and TRBJ2-1, with 7 bases matching TRBD2. This CDR3 comprises 13 residues. Per germline, CDR1 MNHNS and CDR2 SASEGT. V was clipped by 4 bases and J by 15 bases; unmatched bases: 12.

CDR3 residues: CASRRFLSSYNSPLHF. Here the CDR3 DNA reads TGTGCCAGCAGGCGGTTCTTAAGCTCCTATAATTCACCCCTCCACTTT. The chain carries TRBV28 and TRBJ1-6; no clear D gene. The CDR3 has 16 residues. Germline values: CDR1 MDHEN, CDR2 SYDVKM. The ends were cut back, 6 bases at V and 0 bases at J, with 12 bases in the middle. Full variable domain (remainder filled in from reference TRBV28 and TRBJ1-6): DVKVTQSSRYLVKRTGEKVFLECVQDMDHENMFWYRQDPGLGLRLIYFSYDVKMKEKGDIPEGYSVSREKKERFSLILESASTNQTSMYLCASRRFLSSYNSPLHFGNGTRLTVT.

As concerns this clonotype: The junction does not match germline at one end; this may be a read error. V usage is TRBV7-2 and J usage is TRBJ2-2; D unclear. The CDR3 has 11 residues. Germline V gene data show CDR1 as SGHTA and CDR2 as FQGNSA. CDR3 nucleotide sequence: TGTGCCAACAGCTTATCCGGGGAGCTGTTTTTT. Protein sequence: CANSLSGELFF.

The chain combines TRBV6-6 with TRBJ1-5, with a possible D match to TRBD1 (6 bases). Trimming left V 6 bases short and J 6 bases short, with 15 bases between. Per the germline V gene, CDR1 is MNHNY and CDR2 is SVGAGI (reference sequence). The CDR3 is made up of 14 amino acids. The chain's CDR3 is CASSYGQSAQPQHF. In DNA, the CDR3 is TGTGCCAGCAGCTACGGACAGAGTGCTCAGCCCCAGCATTTT.

The V call is TRBV4-3, the J call TRBJ1-1, with 7 nucleotides matching TRBD1. The germline V gene has CDR1 LGHNA and CDR2 YSLEER. The ends lost 0 bases at V and 3 bases at J; junction bases unmatched: 7. The CDR3 spans 16 residues. The CDR3 is CASSQDHRGADTEAFF. As DNA, the CDR3 is TGCGCCAGCAGCCAAGATCACAGGGGCGCGGACACTGAAGCTTTCTTT.

The chain combines TRBV4-3 with TRBJ1-2, with D perhaps matching TRBD1 (6 bases). This CDR3 comprises 19 residues. Germline lookup yields CDR1 LGHNA and CDR2 YSLEER. V was cut by 4 bases and J by 3 bases, with 27 bases left in between. The CDR3 loop is CASSRTWGGVGASDYGYTF. The CDR3 DNA reads as TGCGCCAGCAGCCGAACTTGGGGGGGCGTCGGGGCGTCCGACTATGGCTACACCTTC.

This clonotype was seen at least ten times. The chain joins TRBV7-2 to TRBJ2-5; 8 bases fit TRBD2. Germline trimming cut 5 bases from V and 1 base from J; bases unmatched to any gene: 6. This CDR3 is built from 15 residues. CDR1 is SGHTA, CDR2 FQGNSA, per germline. The CDR3 spells CASSAIAGLQETQYF. The CDR3 DNA is TGTGCCAGCAGCGCCATAGCGGGGCTCCAAGAGACCCAGTACTTC. The full variable domain, its missing parts supplied by reference TRBV7-2 and TRBJ2-5, is GAGVSQSPSNKVTEKGKDVELRCDPISGHTALYWYRQSLGQGLEFLIYFQGNSAPDKSGLPSDRFSAERTGGSVSTLTIQRTQQEDSAVYLCASSAIAGLQETQYFGPGTRLLVL.

The chain recombines TRBV6-6 with TRBJ1-1, with 8 bases identical to TRBD1. Germline-derived CDR1 and CDR2 are MNHNY and SVGAGI (reference sequence). With V trimmed by 1 base and J by 5 bases, 6 bases remained unmatched. This CDR3 spans 15 amino acids. The CDR3 bases are TGTGCCAGCAGTTACTGGCAGGGGGCTGGGACTGAAGCTTTCTTT. Protein: CASSYWQGAGTEAFF.

The chain couples TRBV7-6 to TRBJ1-3; D unresolved. There are 17 residues in the CDR3. V was pared by 1 base and J by 0 bases, with 13 bases between. The germline gives CDR1 SGHVS, CDR2 FNYEAQ. The CDR3 nucleotides read TGTGCCAGCAGCTTAGGTGCCTACCCGAGCTCTGGAAACACCATATATTTT. As protein: CASSLGAYPSSGNTIYF.

The rearrangement uses TRBV10-3 and TRBJ2-3, with 10 bases matching TRBD2. The V segment lost 2 bases and the J segment 7 bases; nucleotides outside the gene matches: 21. This CDR3 has 20 residues. Germline V lookup: CDR1 ENHRY, CDR2 SYGVKD. The chain's CDR3 is CAISEGVVVAGGPAMNTQYF. DNA for the CDR3: TGTGCCATCAGTGAGGGGGTCGTGGTAGCGGGGGGCCCAGCGATGAATACGCAGTATTTT.

This clonotype was observed many times. V usage is TRBV7-6 and J usage is TRBJ1-1; D ambiguous. Trimming took 1 base from V and 6 from J, leaving 12 bases between them. The V gene's germline CDR1 is SGHVS and CDR2 FNYEAQ. CDR3 size: 14 residues. This CDR3 reads CASSLGPSGAEAFF. The CDR3 nucleotides read TGTGCCAGCAGCTTAGGGCCGTCGGGAGCTGAAGCTTTCTTT.

This rearrangement joins TRBV7-9 to TRBJ1-2; D is uncertain. Germline CDR1 is SEHNR and CDR2 is FQNEAQ (reference sequence). The CDR3 is 16 residues long. V lost 1 base and J lost 0, with 12 bases in between. The CDR3, as DNA: TGTGCCAGCAGCTTAGGGGTGGCGGCGACTAACTATGGCTACACCTTC. Translating gives CASSLGVAATNYGYTF.

The V call is TRBV14, the J call TRBJ2-7; possible D gene TRBD1, 6 bases. CDR3 size: 16 residues. CDR1 SGHDN and CDR2 FVKESK come from the germline V gene. The ends were cut back, 0 bases at V and 2 bases at J, with 14 bases in the middle. Here the CDR3 DNA reads TGTGCCAGCAGCCAAGATGGGCAGGGGTGGACCTACGAGCAGTACTTC. Translating it yields CASSQDGQGWTYEQYF.

This sequence joins TRBV18 and TRBJ2-1; 8 bases are a match to TRBD1. The germline V gene has CDR1 KGHSH and CDR2 LQKENI. The V gene end was trimmed by 10 bases and the J gene end by 5 bases; junction bases not matched to a gene: 4. This CDR3 spans 12 amino acids. CDR3 amino acids: CATHRGNNEQFF. The CDR3 bases are TGTGCCACCCACAGGGGGAACAATGAGCAGTTCTTC.